This TCR beta chain was observed in a study of T-cell memory formation after mild COVID-19. This clonotype appeared a few times. CDR1 and CDR2 from the germline V gene are ENHRY and SYGVKD. The CDR3 covers 14 residues. Trimming removed 5 bases from V and 0 bases from J, with 8 bases in between. TCRdb re-called the 5' RACE reads through MiXCR, storing one row per CDR3 protein. The data show about 190,000 distinct CDR3 sequences, roughly a tenth seen once. This sequence was found in a man younger than 30 who had mild COVID-19 (a few samples of this study predate the infection). Cell type and time point are not known. The V call is TRBV10-3, the J call TRBJ1-3, with D maybe TRBD1 (5 bases). What was sequenced was PBMCs or a T cell subset sorted from them (not recorded which). CDR3 DNA sequence: TGTGCCATCAGTAAAGACAGCTCTGGAAACACCATATATTTT. Translating it yields CAISKDSSGNTIYF.